The next 4 T cell receptor beta chains were all read from a single sample in a study of cytotoxic CD8 clonotypes in ibrutinib-treated CLL. Libraries were prepared by immunoSEQ multiplex PCR; TCRdb keeps only in-frame clonotypes and omits some of them. The data show 95,000 to 100,000 clones, with almost 80% seen just once and 25% to 35% held by the top ten. The sample in question was PBMCs, obtained after 12 months of ibrutinib treatment. These receptors all stem from a human donor with chronic lymphocytic leukemia.

This clone was observed a single time. The chain is built from TRBV18 and TRBJ1-3, with 7 positions matching TRBD1. Losses at the gene ends were 2 bases for V and 0 bases for J; bases not matched to a gene: 7. This CDR3 is built from 17 residues. The V gene's germline CDR1 is KGHSH and CDR2 LQKENI. Here the CDR3 reads CASSPLPGTDSGNTIYF. CDR3 DNA sequence: TGTGCCAGCTCACCATTACCCGGGACAGACTCTGGAAACACCATATATTTT. Full variable domain (remainder filled in from reference TRBV18 and TRBJ1-3): NAGVMQNPRHLVRRRGQEARLRCSPMKGHSHVYWYRQLPEEGLKFMVYLQKENIIDESGMPKERFSAEFPKEGPSILRIQQVVRGDSAAYFCASSPLPGTDSGNTIYFGEGSWLTVV.

This clone was counted once. The chain links TRBV6-1 to TRBJ1-1; D not resolved. Germline values: CDR1 MNHNS, CDR2 SASEGT. V lost 7 bases and J lost 1, with 10 bases in between. CDR3 size: 13 residues. CDR3 coding DNA: TGTGCCAGCAACTCCCACGGGAACACTGAAGCTTTCTTT. The encoded protein is CASNSHGNTEAFF.

The genes are TRBV6-6 and TRBJ2-5; 11 nucleotides agree with TRBD1. Germline V gives CDR1 MNHNY, CDR2 SVGAGI (reference sequence). The CDR3 contains 16 residues. V lost 4 bases and J lost 3; bases outside the gene matches: 7. The CDR3 protein is CASSSFRDRGKETQYF. The CDR3 bases are TGTGCCAGCAGTTCGTTCCGGGACAGGGGGAAAGAGACCCAGTACTTC.

V is TRBV7-2 and J is TRBJ2-2; D is perhaps TRBD2 (5 bases). Germline values: CDR1 SGHTA, CDR2 FQGNSA. V was cut by 5 bases and J by 1 base, with 14 bases left in between. This CDR3 is 16 amino acids long. The CDR3 sequence: CASSPLPGMNTGELFF. CDR3 nucleotides: TGTGCCAGCAGCCCCCTCCCCGGGATGAACACCGGGGAGCTGTTTTTT.